These 27 T cell receptor beta chains originate from one sample sequenced in a study of blood T cell repertoires in COVID-19. The data were produced by immunoSEQ multiplex PCR, yet TCRdb's version contains in-frame clones alone and is incomplete. The profile covers a few hundred thousand clones, with 65% to 90% appearing a single time and approximately 7.6% taken by the ten largest. Source material: peripheral blood. These receptor sequences come from a human donor in a cohort sampled during active COVID-19.

The rearrangement links TRBV10-3 to TRBJ1-2; D might be TRBD1 (5 bases). In germline, CDR1 is ENHRY, CDR2 SYGVKD. This CDR3 is 14 amino acids long. The V and J ends lost 3 bases and 8 bases respectively, with 16 bases between them. The CDR3 DNA reads as TGTGCCATCAGTGATGTGGTCAGGGCGAACGGCTACACCTTC. Translated: CAISDVVRANGYTF.

This chain connects TRBV29-1 to TRBJ1-2; TRBD1 matches 10 bases. CDR3 size: 19 residues. Per the germline V gene, CDR1 is SQVTM and CDR2 is ANQGSEA. The ends lost 2 bases at V and 4 bases at J; junction bases unmatched: 19. CDR3 in DNA: TGCAGCGTTGAAAAGTCCGGGACAGGGGATCCCCGAGTAAGCTATGGCTACACCTTC. It yields the protein CSVEKSGTGDPRVSYGYTF.

The J gene is TRBJ2-7, the V gene TRBV4-2; 7 nucleotides line up with TRBD1. This CDR3 has 15 amino acids. V gave up 0 bases and J gave up 0 bases; unmatched junction bases: 2. The V gene's germline CDR1 is LGHNA and CDR2 YNFKEQ. CDR3 nucleotides: TGTGCCAGCAGCCAAGAGGACAGGAGCTCCTACGAGCAGTACTTC. Protein product: CASSQEDRSSYEQYF.

This chain links TRBV6-5 with TRBJ2-7; 8 nucleotides line up with TRBD1. V shed 8 bases, J shed 2 bases, and the junction held 5 bases outside the gene matches. CDR1 is MNHEY and CDR2 is SVGAGI in the germline V gene. The CDR3 totals 13 residues. CDR3 loop: CASARTGPYEQYF. CDR3 bases: TGTGCCAGCGCCCGGACAGGGCCCTACGAGCAGTACTTC.

The J gene is TRBJ1-1, the V gene TRBV28; maybe TRBD1 (6 bases). CDR1 is MDHEN and CDR2 is SYDVKM in the germline V gene. This CDR3 is built from 12 residues. Deletions cut 2 bases from V and 7 bases from J, with 8 bases between. CDR3 in DNA: TGTGCCAGCAGTTTACCGGGACATGAAGCTTTCTTT. Translating it yields CASSLPGHEAFF.

V and J are TRBV5-4 and TRBJ2-1, with a tentative D call TRBD2 (7 bases). Deletions cut 4 bases from V and 7 bases from J, with 18 bases between. Germline V gene sequence: CDR1 SGHNT, CDR2 YYREEE (reference sequence). The CDR3 loop spans 15 amino acids. CDR3 residues: CASSPGGRGMNEQFF. The CDR3 DNA reads TGTGCCAGCAGCCCCGGGGGGCGGGGCATGAATGAGCAGTTCTTC. The full variable domain, in which reference TRBV5-4 and TRBJ2-1 provide the parts outside the CDR3, is ETGVTQSPTHLIKTRGQQVTLRCSSQSGHNTVSWYQQALGQGPQFIFQYYREEENGRGNFPPRFSGLQFPNYSSELNVNALELDDSALYLCASSPGGRGMNEQFFGPGTRLTVL.

J is TRBJ2-7 and V is TRBV18, with D possibly being TRBD2 (5 bases). The V gene lost 1 base and the J gene lost 1 base, with 14 bases spanning the gap. The CDR3 consists of 16 residues. Germline loops: CDR1 KGHSH, CDR2 LQKENI. This chain's CDR3 is CASSPLEVPRSYEQYF. DNA of the CDR3: TGTGCCAGCTCACCACTGGAGGTACCGCGGTCCTACGAGCAGTACTTC.

The chain joins TRBV7-9 to TRBJ1-6, with D unclear. The CDR3 runs 15 residues. In germline, CDR1 is SEHNR, CDR2 FQNEAQ (reference sequence). V shed 1 base and J shed 7 bases, with 11 bases lying between them. The CDR3: CASSLGEADNSPLHF. The CDR3 nucleotides read TGTGCCAGCAGCTTAGGTGAGGCAGACAATTCACCCCTCCACTTT.

J is TRBJ1-1 and V is TRBV5-1; no reliable D call. Germline CDR1 and CDR2: SGHRS and YFSETQ. The CDR3 is 16 residues long. The V and J ends lost 6 bases and 4 bases respectively, with 22 bases between them. CDR3 nucleotides: TGCGCCAGCACTCCGGGCCGGGGAGGATTGAGCACTGAAGCTTTCTTT. Residues: CASTPGRGGLSTEAFF.

The rearrangement joins TRBV18 to TRBJ1-1, with 10 bases lining up with TRBD1. The germline gives CDR1 KGHSH, CDR2 LQKENI. Trimming cost V 6 bases and J 8 bases; bases outside gene matches: 15. The CDR3 has 16 residues. The DNA for the CDR3 is TGTGCCAGCTCCCGAGGTTGGGGACAGGGGCAATCCGAAGCTTTCTTT. It is translated as CASSRGWGQGQSEAFF.

J is TRBJ1-2 and V is TRBV7-9; D remains ambiguous. V lost 4 bases and J lost 4, with 10 bases in between. Germline V CDR1 and CDR2: SEHNR, FQNEAQ (reference sequence). This CDR3 has 13 residues. Here the CDR3 DNA reads TGTGCCAGCAGCTCCTCAGGTCTCTATGGCTACACCTTC. Its protein product is CASSSSGLYGYTF.

V gene TRBV5-5 combines with J gene TRBJ2-7; 8 nucleotides align to TRBD1. Germline-derived CDR1 and CDR2 are SGHKS and YYEKEE (reference sequence). V gave up 1 base and J gave up 0 bases; unmatched junction bases: 3. There are 15 residues in the CDR3. CDR3 DNA: TGTGCCAGCAGCTTGAGACAGGGGACCTCCTACGAGCAGTACTTC. Translation: CASSLRQGTSYEQYF.

J is TRBJ2-5 and V is TRBV27; TRBD2 agrees at 11 bases. The CDR3 contains 15 residues. The trim removed 5 bases at V and 5 bases at J, leaving 7 bases unmatched. Germline lookup yields CDR1 MNHEY and CDR2 SMNVEV (reference sequence). CDR3 coding DNA: TGTGCCAGCAGTCGAACCATAGCGGGGGGGGAGACCCAGTACTTC. Amino acids: CASSRTIAGGETQYF.

In nucleotides, the CDR3 is TGTGCCAGCAGCCGGACAGGGGATTACACCATATATTTT. It is translated as CASSRTGDYTIYF. The rearrangement joins TRBV5-8 to TRBJ1-3, with 9 bases identical to TRBD1. CDR1 and CDR2 (germline): SGHTS, YDEGEE. J gave up 8 bases and V 4 bases, and 4 bases lay outside the gene matches. The CDR3 contains 13 residues.

To note about this clone: Other DNA sequences in this specimen translate into the identical CDR3. The DNA for the CDR3 is TGTGCCAGCAGCCAAGGGACAGGGAGCACAGATACGCAGTATTTT. This translates into CASSQGTGSTDTQYF. The chain recombines TRBV3-1 (or the pseudogene TRBV3-2) with TRBJ2-3; 8 bases match TRBD1. The CDR3 loop spans 15 amino acids. Germline CDR1 and CDR2: LGHDT and YNNKEL (reference sequence). The junction had 0 bases not matched to a gene; V was cut back by 1 base and J by 0 bases.

The V and J genes are TRBV25-1 and TRBJ2-2; unclear D gene. This CDR3 comprises 11 residues. Per the germline V gene, CDR1 is MGHDK and CDR2 is SYGVNS. V lost 4 bases to trimming and J lost 7 bases, with 4 bases between them. CDR3 region: CASSVIGELFF. Here the CDR3 DNA reads TGTGCCAGCAGTGTTATCGGGGAGCTGTTTTTT.

This chain joins TRBV28 and TRBJ2-7; D may be TRBD1 (5 bases). The germline V gene has CDR1 MDHEN and CDR2 SYDVKM. The CDR3 is 15 amino acids. The V end lost 1 base, the J end lost 4 bases, and 14 bases lay between the germline ends. The CDR3 DNA reads TGTGCCAGCAGTTTATTGAGCCAGGGCAAGTACGAGCAGTACTTC. Protein: CASSLLSQGKYEQYF.

Only one count was recorded for this clone. The J gene is TRBJ2-3, the V gene TRBV10-3; 8 nucleotides line up with TRBD2. The CDR3 covers 16 residues. Germline V gene lookup returns CDR1 ENHRY and CDR2 SYGVKD. V lost 4 bases to trimming and J lost 2 bases; unmatched junction nucleotides: 8. The CDR3 spells CAISGGSGGLTDTQYF. Written as DNA, the CDR3 is TGTGCCATCAGTGGGGGAAGCGGGGGACTCACAGATACGCAGTATTTT.

The V and J genes are TRBV14 and TRBJ2-7; the match to TRBD2 covers 9 bases. There are 14 residues in the CDR3. Germline V lookup: CDR1 SGHDN, CDR2 FVKESK. Trimming removed 4 bases from V and 5 bases from J; junction bases left unmatched: 6. CDR3 in DNA: TGTGCCAGCAGCCCGGGACTAGCATACCACGAGCAGTACTTC. Translated, it gives CASSPGLAYHEQYF.

The J gene is TRBJ1-2, the V gene TRBV30, with D uncertain. Per the germline V gene, CDR1 is GTSNPN and CDR2 is SVGIG (reference sequence). Trimming pared 8 bases from V and 1 base from J, leaving 17 bases between. CDR3 length: 14 amino acids. For the CDR3, the DNA is TGTGCCCGGACTCATGCGAACGTTAACTATGGCTACACCTTC. It is translated as CARTHANVNYGYTF.

The chain couples TRBV14 to TRBJ1-4; 8 positions agree with TRBD1. V lost 0 bases, J lost 2 bases, and 14 bases stayed unmatched. CDR3 size: 20 residues. Germline-derived CDR1 and CDR2 are SGHDN and FVKESK. The CDR3 DNA sequence: TGTGCCAGCAGCCAAGATCTCAGGGGGCATTGGATTCGTACTAATGAAAAACTGTTTTTT. Protein product: CASSQDLRGHWIRTNEKLFF.

This rearrangement joins TRBV2 to TRBJ2-7; D is unclear. Between the trimmed V and J ends, which lost 1 base and 5 bases, there was a span of 15 bases. Germline CDR1 is SNHLY and CDR2 is FYNNEI. This CDR3 has 15 amino acids. The CDR3 bases are TGTGCCAGCAGTGAAGGTTTTAGCACCAGCCACGAGCAGTACTTC. This codes for CASSEGFSTSHEQYF. Full variable domain (outside the CDR3, taken from reference TRBV2 and TRBJ2-7): EPEVTQTPSHQVTQMGQEVILRCVPISNHLYFYWYRQILGQKVEFLVSFYNNEISEKSEIFDDQFSVERPDGSNFTLKIRSTKLEDSAMYFCASSEGFSTSHEQYFGPGTRLTVT.

The chain combines TRBV30 with TRBJ2-5; 8 bases are shared with TRBD2. V lost 1 base, J lost 6 bases, and 4 bases stayed unmatched. The germline CDR1 and CDR2 sequences are GTSNPN and SVGIG (reference sequence). This CDR3 comprises 13 residues. CDR3 loop: CAWSGSGGKTQYF. CDR3 bases: TGTGCCTGGAGTGGGAGCGGGGGAAAGACCCAGTACTTC.

The chain recombines TRBV10-1 with TRBJ2-2; D is possibly TRBD1 (5 bases). Trimming removed 6 bases at V and 2 bases at J, with 10 bases between. This CDR3 has 14 amino acids. Germline values: CDR1 WNHNN, CDR2 SYGVQD (reference sequence). CDR3 protein: CASRTALNTGELFF. The CDR3, as DNA: TGCGCCAGCAGGACAGCCTTAAACACCGGGGAGCTGTTTTTT.

The chain is built from TRBV6-5 and TRBJ1-5; maybe TRBD1 (6 bases). V was trimmed by 6 bases and J by 10 bases, leaving 13 bases between them. This CDR3 contains 12 residues. Germline V gene data show CDR1 as MNHEY and CDR2 as SVGAGI. The CDR3 DNA sequence: TGTGCCAGCAGCCGACTCAGGGGTCCCCAGCATTTT. It is translated as CASSRLRGPQHF.

Regarding this clone: Sequence at one end of the junction differs from germline and may be a read error. The chain employs TRBV5-4 and TRBJ2-3, with 15 positions matching TRBD2. Germline assignment: CDR1 SGHNT and CDR2 YYREEE (reference sequence). The CDR3 is 16 residues long. CDR3 protein: CASSPARTSGGASLNF. The DNA of the CDR3 is TGTGCCAGCAGCCCCGCTCGGACTAGCGGGGGGGCCTCGTTAAATTTT.

The chain joins TRBV4-2 to TRBJ2-2; D is ambiguous. V lost 1 base to trimming and J lost 2 bases, with 8 bases between them. CDR1 LGHNA and CDR2 YNFKEQ come from the germline V gene. CDR3 length equals 15 residues. CDR3 protein: CASSQAQLNTGELFF. CDR3 sequence (DNA): TGTGCCAGCAGCCAAGCTCAGTTAAACACCGGGGAGCTGTTTTTT.